The 5 T cell receptor beta chains listed next were all sequenced from one sample in a study of shared clonotypes between healthy human individuals. Measured with immunoSEQ multiplex PCR; TCRdb has only the in-frame clones, and not every one. Of 300,000 to 400,000 clones listed, less than 75% were seen once; the top ten hold under 11%. Source material: memory CD4+ T cells sorted from blood. Regarding subset: CD45RA-negative fraction. These receptors came from a man aged 25-45 years in good health.

Comment on this clone: The same CDR3 also results from other DNA sequences found in this sample. The genes are TRBV9 and TRBJ1-3; D remains ambiguous. V was clipped by 0 bases and J by 6 bases, with 7 bases between them. This CDR3 contains 13 residues. Looked up from germline, CDR1 is SGDLS and CDR2 is YYNGEE. CDR3 in amino acids: CASSVAGSNTIYF. Written as DNA, the CDR3 is TGTGCCAGCAGCGTAGCGGGGTCAAACACCATATATTTT.

The count of this clone is one. This chain connects TRBV28 to TRBJ2-5, with D possibly called TRBD1 or TRBD2 (5 bases each). Germline assignment: CDR1 MDHEN and CDR2 SYDVKM. There are 14 residues in the CDR3. V gave up 2 bases and J gave up 5 bases, with 12 bases separating them. The CDR3 protein is CASSLGTFGETQYF. DNA of the CDR3: TGTGCCAGCAGTTTAGGGACGTTCGGGGAGACCCAGTACTTC.

The chain uses TRBV11-3 and TRBJ2-7; the D is unclear. From germline, CDR1 is SGHNT and CDR2 YENEEA. Trimming removed 0 bases at V and 2 bases at J, with 2 bases between. CDR3 length equals 12 residues. The CDR3 DNA reads as TGTGCCAGCAGCTTAGACCCCTACGAGCAGTACTTC. Protein: CASSLDPYEQYF.

V and J are TRBV30 and TRBJ2-1; a possible D gene is TRBD2 (5 bases). V was trimmed by 7 bases and J by 14 bases, leaving 15 bases between them. The length of the CDR3 is 10 residues. Germline CDR1 GTSNPN, CDR2 SVGIG (reference sequence). CDR3: CASSSNQEFF. The CDR3 DNA reads as TGTGCCTCCTCTAGCAATCAGGAGTTCTTC.

The CDR3 region has the DNA TGTGCCAGCAGTATGGGCAGATCCTACGAGCAGTACTTC. As protein: CASSMGRSYEQYF. The chain joins TRBV2 to TRBJ2-7; D is undetermined. The germline V gene has CDR1 SNHLY and CDR2 FYNNEI. V was clipped by 5 bases and J by 1 base, with 9 bases between them. This CDR3 has 13 amino acids.